The present T cell receptor (beta chain) was sequenced within a study of blood T cell repertoires in COVID-19. The overall study: Sites across the United States, Italy and Spain contributed samples from acute and convalescent COVID-19.

This CDR3 is built from 15 residues. Germline CDR1 SGHNT, CDR2 YYREEE (reference sequence). Trimming took 2 bases from V and 5 from J, leaving 16 bases between them. Methods used by the authors: Reference gene primer amplification gave nucleated cell count estimates. Sequenced by immunoSEQ multiplex PCR; TCRdb stores in-frame clones only, minus some. The V and J calls and clone size were taken over from that table, and D and trimming were inferred from the DNA. The repertoire has approximately 38,000 clones, about four fifths of them found once; the top ten carry 24%. The chain combines TRBV5-4 with TRBJ2-5; no clear D gene. The sample taken for sequencing was peripheral blood. The source of this sequence is a human donor with acute or convalescent COVID-19. The donor label of this sample is uncertain. The CDR3 nucleotides read TGTGCCAGCAGCTTAACCCGACACCCTGGGGAGACCCAGTACTTC. Translated, it gives CASSLTRHPGETQYF.